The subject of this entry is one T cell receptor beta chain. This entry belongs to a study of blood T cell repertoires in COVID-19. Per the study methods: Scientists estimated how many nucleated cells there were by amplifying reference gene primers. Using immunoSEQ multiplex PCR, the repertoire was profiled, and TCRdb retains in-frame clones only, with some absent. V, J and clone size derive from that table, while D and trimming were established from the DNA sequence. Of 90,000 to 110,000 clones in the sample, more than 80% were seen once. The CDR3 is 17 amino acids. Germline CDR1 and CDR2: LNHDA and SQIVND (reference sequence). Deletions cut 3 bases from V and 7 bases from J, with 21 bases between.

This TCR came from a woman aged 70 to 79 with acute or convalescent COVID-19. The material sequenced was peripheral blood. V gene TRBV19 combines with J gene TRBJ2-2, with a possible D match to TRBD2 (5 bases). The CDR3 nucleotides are TGTGCCAGTAGTATCTCCGGGGTACTAATTGTAGGCGGGGAGCTGTTTTTT. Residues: CASSISGVLIVGGELFF. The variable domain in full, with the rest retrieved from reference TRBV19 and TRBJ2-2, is DGGITQSPKYLFRKEGQNVTLSCEQNLNHDAMYWYRQDPGQGLRLIYYSQIVNDFQKGDIAEGYSVSREKKESFPLTVTSAQKNPTAFYLCASSISGVLIVGGELFFGEGSRLTVL.